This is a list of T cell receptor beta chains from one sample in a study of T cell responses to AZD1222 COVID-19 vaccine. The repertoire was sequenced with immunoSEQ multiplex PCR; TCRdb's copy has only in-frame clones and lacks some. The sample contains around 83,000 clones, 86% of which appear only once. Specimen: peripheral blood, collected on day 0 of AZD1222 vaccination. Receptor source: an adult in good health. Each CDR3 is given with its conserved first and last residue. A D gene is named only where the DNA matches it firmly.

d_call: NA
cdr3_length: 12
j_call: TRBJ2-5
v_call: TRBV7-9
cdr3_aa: CASGREQETQYF

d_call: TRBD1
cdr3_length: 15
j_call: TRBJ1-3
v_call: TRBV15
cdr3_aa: CASSPRDSAGNTIYF

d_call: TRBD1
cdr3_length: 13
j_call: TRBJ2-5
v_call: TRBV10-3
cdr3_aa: CAISLTGGETQYF

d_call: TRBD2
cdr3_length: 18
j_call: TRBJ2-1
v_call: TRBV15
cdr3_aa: CATSRDTSGVGSYNEQFF

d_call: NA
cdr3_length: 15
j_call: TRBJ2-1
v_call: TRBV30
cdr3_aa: CAWSGGGGLNNEQFF

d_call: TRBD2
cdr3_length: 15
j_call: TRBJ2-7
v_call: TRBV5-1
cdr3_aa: CASSPRTSGGYEQYF

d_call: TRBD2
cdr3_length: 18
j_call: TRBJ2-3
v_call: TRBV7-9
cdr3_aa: CASSLRRLAGGSTDTQYF

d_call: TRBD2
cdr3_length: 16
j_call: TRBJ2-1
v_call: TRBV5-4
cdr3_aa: CASSLRLAESYNEQFF

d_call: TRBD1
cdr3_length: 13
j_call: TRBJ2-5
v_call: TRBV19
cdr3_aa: CASSRGRGETQYF

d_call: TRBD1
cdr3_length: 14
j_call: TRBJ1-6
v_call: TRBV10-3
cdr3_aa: CAISPRDRGSPLHF

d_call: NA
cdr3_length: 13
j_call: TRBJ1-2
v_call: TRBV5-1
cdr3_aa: CASSFTGTGGYTF

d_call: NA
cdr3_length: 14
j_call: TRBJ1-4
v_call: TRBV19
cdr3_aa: CASNAGATNEKLFF

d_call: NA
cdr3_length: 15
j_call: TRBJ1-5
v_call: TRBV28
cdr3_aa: CASSLPGRGDQPQHF

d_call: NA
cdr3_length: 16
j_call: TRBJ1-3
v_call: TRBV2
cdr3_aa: CASSEDGHPTGNTIYF

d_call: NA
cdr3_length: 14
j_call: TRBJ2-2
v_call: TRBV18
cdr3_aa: CASSQVPNTGELFF

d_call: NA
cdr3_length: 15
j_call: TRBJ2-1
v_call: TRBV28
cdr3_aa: CASNHARGRHNEQFF

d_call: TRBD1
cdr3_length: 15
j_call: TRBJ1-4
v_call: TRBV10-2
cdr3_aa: CASNALGTGTEKLFF

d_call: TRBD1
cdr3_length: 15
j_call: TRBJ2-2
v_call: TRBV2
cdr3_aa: CASQWGTVNTGELFF

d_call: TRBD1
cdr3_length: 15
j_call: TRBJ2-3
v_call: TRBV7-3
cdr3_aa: CASSSTGGGSDTQYF

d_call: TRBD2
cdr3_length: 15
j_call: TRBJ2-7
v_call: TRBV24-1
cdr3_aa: CATSTSGGGRYEQYF

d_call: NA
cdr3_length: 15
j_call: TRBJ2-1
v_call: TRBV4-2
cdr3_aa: CASSLPGFQGNEQFF

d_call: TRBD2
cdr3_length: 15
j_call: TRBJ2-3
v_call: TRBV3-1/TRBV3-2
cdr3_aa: CASSPRLAATDTQYF

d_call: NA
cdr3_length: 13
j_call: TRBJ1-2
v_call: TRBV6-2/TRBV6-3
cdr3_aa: CASSYEGPYGYTF

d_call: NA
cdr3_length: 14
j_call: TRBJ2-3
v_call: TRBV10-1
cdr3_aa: CASSVGGDTDTQYF

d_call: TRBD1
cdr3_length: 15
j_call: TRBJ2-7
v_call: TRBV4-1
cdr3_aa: CASSQEGQGVYEQYF